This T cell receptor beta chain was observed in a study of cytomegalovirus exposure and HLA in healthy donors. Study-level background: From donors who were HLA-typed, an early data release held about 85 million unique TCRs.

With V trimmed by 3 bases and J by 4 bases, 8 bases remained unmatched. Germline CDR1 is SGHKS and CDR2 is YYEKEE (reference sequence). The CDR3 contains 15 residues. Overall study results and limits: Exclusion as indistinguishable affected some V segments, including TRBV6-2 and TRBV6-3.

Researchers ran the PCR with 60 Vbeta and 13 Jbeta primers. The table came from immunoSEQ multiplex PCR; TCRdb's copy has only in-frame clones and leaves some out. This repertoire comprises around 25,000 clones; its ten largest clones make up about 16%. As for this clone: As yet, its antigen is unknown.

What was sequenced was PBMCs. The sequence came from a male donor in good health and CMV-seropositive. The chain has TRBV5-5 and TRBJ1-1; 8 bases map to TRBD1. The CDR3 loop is CASSWTTGVGTEAFF. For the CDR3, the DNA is TGTGCCAGCAGCTGGACGACAGGGGTAGGCACTGAAGCTTTCTTT. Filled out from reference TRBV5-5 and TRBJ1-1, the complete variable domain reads DAGVTQSPTHLIKTRGQQVTLRCSPISGHKSVSWYQQVLGQGPQFIFQYYEKEERGRGNFPDRFSARQFPNYSSELNVNALLLGDSALYLCASSWTTGVGTEAFFGQGTRLTVV.